Below are 9 T cell receptor beta chains sequenced from a single sample in a study of beta chain features in type 1 diabetes. The authors reverse transcribed all of the isolated RNA, so sequencing captured expressed TCRB transcripts. Assay: immunoSEQ multiplex PCR; the TCRdb copy retains only in-frame clones and omits some. The top ten hold under 0.045% of the sample, which has hundreds of thousands of clones, over 8.5% seen once. The sample taken for sequencing was naive CD4+ T cells from blood. Receptor source: a woman aged 18 to 35 in good health.

The chain carries TRBV5-4 and TRBJ2-5; D is unclear. Germline CDR1 is SGHNT and CDR2 is YYREEE (reference sequence). Trimming took off 1 base at V and 5 bases at J, with 9 bases between the two ends. This CDR3 has 13 amino acids. This CDR3 is CASSLSPRETQYF. For the CDR3, the DNA is TGTGCCAGCAGCTTGTCCCCCCGGGAGACCCAGTACTTC.

The V call is TRBV9, the J call TRBJ1-1; D is perhaps TRBD1 (5 bases). CDR3 length: 13 residues. V lost 0 bases and J lost 8, with 11 bases in between. CDR1 and CDR2 (germline): SGDLS, YYNGEE. The CDR3 spells CASSVAGTQEAFF. DNA of the CDR3: TGTGCCAGCAGCGTAGCTGGGACTCAAGAAGCTTTCTTT.

This clone was detected only a few times. The rearrangement joins TRBV5-1 to TRBJ2-1, with D uncertain. The germline CDR1 and CDR2 sequences are SGHRS and YFSETQ. Trimming took 3 bases from V and 0 from J, leaving 16 bases between them. The CDR3 is 17 amino acids. Here the CDR3 DNA reads TGCGCCAGCAGCTCCCGGTCCGCGCGAAGCTCCTACAATGAGCAGTTCTTC. It is translated as CASSSRSARSSYNEQFF. The variable domain in full, completed from reference TRBV5-1 and TRBJ2-1, reads KAGVTQTPRYLIKTRGQQVTLSCSPISGHRSVSWYQQTPGQGLQFLFEYFSETQRNKGNFPGRFSGRQFSNSRSEMNVSTLELGDSALYLCASSSRSARSSYNEQFFGPGTRLTVL.

This clone has a handful of counts. The genes are TRBV5-1 and TRBJ2-7, with a possible D match to TRBD1 (5 bases). V lost 7 bases and J lost 0, with 14 bases in between. CDR3 length: 14 residues. In germline, CDR1 is SGHRS, CDR2 YFSETQ. CDR3: CASCQGVDSYEQYF. The CDR3 nucleotides are TGCGCCAGCTGTCAGGGCGTCGACTCCTACGAGCAGTACTTC.

A few counts support this clone. The chain employs TRBV28 and TRBJ2-1; 9 nucleotides agree with TRBD2. The CDR3 is made up of 16 amino acids. Germline V gene sequence: CDR1 MDHEN, CDR2 SYDVKM. V trimming: 8 bases; J trimming: 1 base; junction bases outside the gene matches: 9. CDR3: CASFYASGKSYNEQFF. Written as DNA, the CDR3 is TGTGCCAGCTTCTACGCTAGCGGGAAGTCCTACAATGAGCAGTTCTTC.

This clone was observed a few times. The chain uses TRBV9 and TRBJ2-1; TRBD2 matches 8 bases. J gave up 2 bases and V 0 bases, and 4 bases lay outside the gene matches. Germline CDR1 SGDLS, CDR2 YYNGEE. The CDR3 has 16 residues. For the CDR3, the DNA is TGTGCCAGCAGCGTAGGGGGGACTAGGACCTACAATGAGCAGTTCTTC. Encoded protein: CASSVGGTRTYNEQFF.

This clone showed up just a few times. The chain uses TRBV4-1 and TRBJ2-7, with TRBD2 identical over 11 bases. The CDR3 has 16 amino acids. V lost 4 bases to trimming and J lost 5 bases; unmatched junction nucleotides: 10. Germline V lookup: CDR1 MGHRA, CDR2 YSYEKL. CDR3 DNA sequence: TGCGCCAGCAGCCGAGAACCCGGGACTAGCGGTCACGAGCAGTACTTC. Translated, it gives CASSREPGTSGHEQYF.

This clone was counted a few times. V usage is TRBV7-9 and J usage is TRBJ1-2, with D possibly TRBD1 on 5 matching bases. The CDR3 runs 14 residues. The germline V gene encodes CDR1 SEHNR and CDR2 FQNEAQ (reference sequence). The V and J ends lost 6 bases and 3 bases respectively, with 14 bases between them. The CDR3 bases are TGTGCCAGCAGTCGGGGCGGGGATTACTATGGCTACACCTTC. This codes for CASSRGGDYYGYTF. Full variable domain (remainder filled in from reference TRBV7-9 and TRBJ1-2): DTGVSQNPRHKITKRGQNVTFRCDPISEHNRLYWYRQTLGQGPEFLTYFQNEAQLEKSRLLSDRFSAERPKGSFSTLEIQRTEQGDSAMYLCASSRGGDYYGYTFGSGTRLTVV.

This clone has a handful of counts. The rearrangement links TRBV11-1 to TRBJ2-1; 9 nucleotides line up with TRBD2. The V segment lost 4 bases and the J segment 4 bases; nucleotides outside the gene matches: 5. CDR1 is SGHAT, CDR2 FQDESV, per germline (reference sequence). The CDR3 has 15 amino acids. The CDR3 bases are TGTGCCAGCAGCTCGGGACTAGCAACTTACAATGAGCAGTTCTTC. Its translation is CASSSGLATYNEQFF.